These 22 T cell receptor beta chains came from one sample sequenced in a study of T cell responses to AZD1222 COVID-19 vaccine (dated by TCRdb to about 2021). Libraries were built with the immunoSEQ multiplex PCR assay. The clones in this table, taken by TCRdb from immuneACCESS, are in-frame only. Not every clone is retained; where verified, under half of the shortfall comes from an unresolved V gene, and the cause of the rest is unknown. This sample gives tens of thousands of clones in total; 75% to 90% of them show up just once. The biggest ten clones account for roughly 16% of the sample. Read against the paper, the sample's time point label means: baseline before first vaccination. This material consisted of peripheral blood, taken on day 0 of AZD1222 vaccination. Receptor source: an adult in good health.

Notes on this clone: At the DNA level, this CDR3 is encoded by other sequences in the same sample as well. This chain connects TRBV9 to TRBJ2-2, with 9 bases matching TRBD1. V trimming: 4 bases; J trimming: 7 bases; junction bases outside the gene matches: 8. The CDR3 has 15 amino acids. CDR1 and CDR2 (germline): SGDLS, YYNGEE. In DNA form, the CDR3 reads TGTGCCAGCAGCTCCGGACAGGGGAGAGTCGGGGAGCTGTTTTTT. Translation gives CASSSGQGRVGELFF.

This clone has just a few counts. The chain combines TRBV7-6 with TRBJ1-5; D remains unclear. The germline CDR1 and CDR2 sequences are SGHVS and FNYEAQ. CDR3 length equals 15 residues. Trimming took 1 base from V and 3 from J, leaving 10 bases between them. The CDR3 DNA reads as TGTGCCAGCAGCTTAGTCGGGGATCCCAATCAGCCCCAGCATTTT. Residues: CASSLVGDPNQPQHF.

V usage is TRBV5-1 and J usage is TRBJ2-3; D is perhaps TRBD1 (5 bases). The CDR3 runs 16 residues. From germline, CDR1 is SGHRS and CDR2 YFSETQ. V gave up 0 bases and J gave up 0 bases, with 11 bases separating them. CDR3 amino acids: CASSLVTGPSTDTQYF. CDR3 DNA sequence: TGCGCCAGCAGCTTGGTTACAGGTCCTAGCACAGATACGCAGTATTTT.

The chain joins TRBV12-3 or TRBV12-4 to TRBJ2-1; D not resolved. The CDR3 consists of 12 residues. The V end lost 1 base, the J end lost 7 bases, and 5 bases lay between the germline ends. The CDR3 is CASSLGGNEQFF. CDR3 in DNA: TGTGCCAGCAGTTTAGGAGGAAATGAGCAGTTCTTC.

This clone was seen a single time. The CDR3 sequence is CASSALAGYNEQFF. The CDR3 DNA sequence: TGTGCCAGCTCCGCTCTAGCGGGCTACAATGAGCAGTTCTTC. The chain combines TRBV18 with TRBJ2-1; 8 bases are a match to TRBD2. The CDR3 sequence is 14 residues long. CDR1 is KGHSH and CDR2 is LQKENI in the germline V gene. Trimming took 6 bases from V and 3 from J; bases not matched to a gene: 4.

J is TRBJ2-7 and V is TRBV5-1; no clear D. The CDR3 contains 13 residues. The V and J ends lost 3 bases and 1 base respectively, with 8 bases between them. The germline V gene encodes CDR1 SGHRS and CDR2 YFSETQ. The CDR3 loop reads CASSSTRSYEQYF. CDR3 sequence (DNA): TGCGCCAGCAGCTCGACAAGATCCTACGAGCAGTACTTC.

The chain uses TRBV29-1 and TRBJ2-7; tentatively, D is TRBD1 or TRBD2 (5 bases each). The V gene's germline CDR1 is SQVTM and CDR2 ANQGSEA. The CDR3 is 14 amino acids. V was cut by 3 bases and J by 6 bases, with 18 bases left in between. The CDR3 DNA follows: TGCAGCGTTGAGGGCCAGGGTGGACGGGGCGAGCAGTACTTC. It yields the protein CSVEGQGGRGEQYF.

This chain joins TRBV28 and TRBJ2-6; no firm D call. This CDR3 is built from 16 residues. Germline lookup yields CDR1 MDHEN and CDR2 SYDVKM. V lost 2 bases and J lost 0, with 8 bases in between. The CDR3 here is CASSLRTVSGANVLTF. The DNA for the CDR3 is TGTGCCAGCAGTTTACGAACCGTCTCTGGGGCCAACGTCCTGACTTTC.

The chain couples TRBV7-3 to TRBJ1-2; D uncertain. CDR1 is SGHTA and CDR2 is FQGTGA in the germline V gene. V was cut by 1 base and J by 8 bases, with 17 bases left in between. The CDR3 has 15 residues. The CDR3 loop reads CASSLNPGDMEGYTF. For the CDR3, the DNA is TGTGCCAGCAGCTTAAACCCGGGAGATATGGAGGGCTACACCTTC. Full variable domain (rest looked up from reference TRBV7-3 and TRBJ1-2): GAGVSQTPSNKVTEKGKYVELRCDPISGHTALYWYRQSLGQGPEFLIYFQGTGAADDSGLPNDRFFAVRPEGSVSTLKIQRTERGDSAVYLCASSLNPGDMEGYTFGSGTRLTVV.

This clone was detected a few times. The rearrangement links TRBV28 to TRBJ2-2; 9 positions match TRBD1. The CDR3 is made up of 15 amino acids. CDR1 MDHEN and CDR2 SYDVKM come from the germline V gene. The junction had 6 bases not matched to a gene; V was cut back by 5 bases and J by 5 bases. The CDR3 DNA sequence: TGTGCCAGCAGTGCCAAGACAGGGGGTACCGGGGAGCTGTTTTTT. Its translation is CASSAKTGGTGELFF.

Concerning this clone itself: Sequence at one end of the junction differs from germline and may be a read error. This chain links TRBV28 with TRBJ1-5; TRBD1 aligns across 9 bases. This CDR3 region has 16 residues. The germline gives CDR1 MDHEN, CDR2 SYDVKM. The CDR3 nucleotides are TGTGCCAGCGGTTTATGGGACAGGGTAGGGTATCAGCCCCAGCATTTT. This translates into CASGLWDRVGYQPQHF. The whole variable domain, remainder taken from reference TRBV28 and TRBJ1-5, is DVKVTQSSRYLVKRTGEKVFLECVQDMDHENMFWYRQDPGLGLRLIYFSYDVKMKEKGDIPEGYSVSREKKERFSLILESASTNQTSMYLCASGLWDRVGYQPQHFGDGTRLSIL.

A single count supports this clone. The same CDR3 also results from other DNA sequences found in this sample. The V call is TRBV6-5, the J call TRBJ2-7; 10 positions agree with TRBD1. The CDR3 runs to 13 residues. In germline, CDR1 is MNHEY, CDR2 SVGAGI. Unmatched junction bases numbered 2, after V lost 5 bases and J lost 4 bases. The DNA for the CDR3 is TGTGCCAGCAGTCGGGACAGGGGATACGAGCAGTACTTC. Its protein product is CASSRDRGYEQYF.

The chain couples TRBV28 to TRBJ2-7; 7 nucleotides agree with TRBD2. Germline loops: CDR1 MDHEN, CDR2 SYDVKM. Unmatched junction bases numbered 8, after V lost 5 bases and J lost 4 bases. CDR3 length: 14 residues. The CDR3 bases are TGTGCCAGCAGTGCTGGGGGGGAGACGTACGAGCAGTACTTC. It is translated as CASSAGGETYEQYF.

The rearrangement joins TRBV13 to TRBJ1-2; 11 bases agree with TRBD1. The CDR3 consists of 15 residues. The germline gives CDR1 PRHDT, CDR2 FYEKMQ (reference sequence). The V and J ends lost 3 bases and 4 bases, in that order; junction bases with no gene match: 4. In DNA form, the CDR3 reads TGTGCCAGCAGCTTCGGGACAGGGGGTACCTATGGCTACACCTTC. This gives the protein CASSFGTGGTYGYTF.

DNA for the CDR3: TGTGCCAGCAGTCCGGACAGGGTTTCGGGGCAGCCCCAGCATTTT. Translated, it gives CASSPDRVSGQPQHF. The rearrangement uses TRBV7-2 and TRBJ1-5; 8 bases match TRBD1. The CDR3 length is 15 residues. The germline V gene encodes CDR1 SGHTA and CDR2 FQGNSA. With V trimmed by 6 bases and J by 7 bases, 11 bases remained unmatched. Full variable domain (rest looked up from reference TRBV7-2 and TRBJ1-5): GAGVSQSPSNKVTEKGKDVELRCDPISGHTALYWYRQSLGQGLEFLIYFQGNSAPDKSGLPSDRFSAERTGGSVSTLTIQRTQQEDSAVYLCASSPDRVSGQPQHFGDGTRLSIL.

The J gene is TRBJ1-1, the V gene TRBV10-3, with a possible D match to TRBD1 (5 bases). CDR3 length equals 13 residues. CDR1 is ENHRY, CDR2 SYGVKD, per germline. The ends were cut back, 4 bases at V and 5 bases at J, with 11 bases in the middle. CDR3 nucleotides: TGTGCCATCAGTGGGGGCGCGGGGACTGAAGCTTTCTTT. Its protein product is CAISGGAGTEAFF.

V usage is TRBV5-1 and J usage is TRBJ2-1; 11 bases align to TRBD2. This CDR3 spans 14 amino acids. V dropped 0 bases and J dropped 7; count of bases not matched to a gene: 0. CDR1 is SGHRS, CDR2 YFSETQ, per germline. CDR3 loop: CASSLGLAGNEQFF. CDR3 in DNA: TGCGCCAGCAGCTTGGGACTAGCGGGGAATGAGCAGTTCTTC.

The chain employs TRBV19 and TRBJ1-5; D is unclear. The CDR3 is 13 amino acids. Germline V lookup: CDR1 LNHDA, CDR2 SQIVND (reference sequence). V was shortened by 2 bases and J by 7 bases, with 9 bases between the two germline ends. The CDR3: CASSIRGNQPQHF. The CDR3, as DNA: TGTGCCAGTAGTATACGGGGTAACCAGCCCCAGCATTTT.

CDR3 sequence: CASSLDRVTGELFF. As DNA, the CDR3 is TGCGCCAGCAGCTTGGACAGGGTCACCGGGGAGCTGTTTTTT. V usage is TRBV5-1 and J usage is TRBJ2-2, with D possibly TRBD1 on 6 matching bases. Germline V gene data show CDR1 as SGHRS and CDR2 as YFSETQ. The CDR3 spans 14 residues. V was pared by 0 bases and J by 4 bases, with 7 bases between.

This chain joins TRBV30 and TRBJ2-2; TRBD1 matches 7 bases. Germline loops: CDR1 GTSNPN, CDR2 SVGIG (reference sequence). The CDR3 is 14 residues long. The trim removed 4 bases at V and 1 base at J, leaving 3 bases unmatched. CDR3 nucleotide sequence: TGTGCCTGGACCAGGACAGGGAACACCGGGGAGCTGTTTTTT. Protein: CAWTRTGNTGELFF.

The chain couples TRBV18 to TRBJ2-4; 9 bases map to TRBD1. Germline CDR1 KGHSH, CDR2 LQKENI. Germline trimming cut 3 bases from V and 6 bases from J; bases unmatched to any gene: 3. The length of the CDR3 is 14 residues. The CDR3 loop reads CASSPDRGGNIQYF. In DNA form, the CDR3 reads TGTGCCAGCTCACCGGACAGGGGTGGAAACATTCAGTACTTC.

This rearrangement joins TRBV14 to TRBJ1-3; D gene ambiguous. V gave up 2 bases and J gave up 4 bases, with 15 bases separating them. Germline CDR1 SGHDN, CDR2 FVKESK. The CDR3 spans 16 residues. The CDR3 bases are TGTGCCAGCAGCCAATTAGGGCTGCGTCCGGGAAACACCATATATTTT. This sequence encodes CASSQLGLRPGNTIYF.